The present entry profiles one T cell receptor (beta chain) with its context. Its matching antigen is unknown. The sample is drawn from a study of post-analysis software for immune sequencing data. Points from the study as a whole: TRBV segments more frequent in patients than in controls numbered several and included TRBV5-6, TRBV5-1 and TRBV20-1.

The CDR3 spans 14 residues. Germline CDR1 SGHRS, CDR2 YFSETQ. Deletions cut 5 bases from V and 4 bases from J, with 15 bases between. Unique molecular identifiers featured in each of the TCR beta cDNA libraries. TCRdb re-called the PCR reads with MiXCR, one entry per CDR3 protein. The sample has roughly 800,000 distinct CDR3 sequences; roughly half are singletons. Sequenced: blood. The source of this sequence is a girl aged 10 to 17 with multiple sclerosis. The chain recombines TRBV5-1 with TRBJ1-2; TRBD1 is a possible D gene (5 bases). Written as DNA, the CDR3 is TGCGCCAGCAGATCTGGAGCAGGGCCCTATGGCTACACCTTC. As protein: CASRSGAGPYGYTF. Full variable domain (rest looked up from reference TRBV5-1 and TRBJ1-2): KAGVTQTPRYLIKTRGQQVTLSCSPISGHRSVSWYQQTPGQGLQFLFEYFSETQRNKGNFPGRFSGRQFSNSRSEMNVSTLELGDSALYLCASRSGAGPYGYTFGSGTRLTVV.